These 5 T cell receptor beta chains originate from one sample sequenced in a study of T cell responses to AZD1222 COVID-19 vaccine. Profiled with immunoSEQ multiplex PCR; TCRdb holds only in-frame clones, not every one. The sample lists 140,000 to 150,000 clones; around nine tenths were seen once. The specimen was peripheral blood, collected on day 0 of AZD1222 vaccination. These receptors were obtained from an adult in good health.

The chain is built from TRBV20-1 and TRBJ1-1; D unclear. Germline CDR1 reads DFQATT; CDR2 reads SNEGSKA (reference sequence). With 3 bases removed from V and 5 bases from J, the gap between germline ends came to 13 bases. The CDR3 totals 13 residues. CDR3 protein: CSASKGRGTEAFF. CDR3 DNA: TGCAGTGCTAGTAAAGGGCGAGGAACTGAAGCTTTCTTT.

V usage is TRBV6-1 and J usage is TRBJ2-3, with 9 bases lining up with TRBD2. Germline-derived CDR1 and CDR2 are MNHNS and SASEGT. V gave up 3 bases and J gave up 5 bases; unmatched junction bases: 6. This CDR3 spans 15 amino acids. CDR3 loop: CASSESAGGGDTQYF. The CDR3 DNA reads TGTGCCAGCAGTGAGTCAGCGGGAGGTGGAGATACGCAGTATTTT.

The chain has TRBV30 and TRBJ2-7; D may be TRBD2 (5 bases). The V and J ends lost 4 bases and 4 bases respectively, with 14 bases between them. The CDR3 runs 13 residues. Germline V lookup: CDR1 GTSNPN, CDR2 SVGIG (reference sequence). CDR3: CAWNTSGNYEQYF. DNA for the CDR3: TGTGCCTGGAACACCAGCGGAAATTACGAGCAGTACTTC. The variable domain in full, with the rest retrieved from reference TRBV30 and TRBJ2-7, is SQTIHQWPATLVQPVGSPLSLECTVEGTSNPNLYWYRQAAGRGLQLLFYSVGIGQISSEVPQNLSASRPQDRQFILSSKKLLLSDSGFYLCAWNTSGNYEQYFGPGTRLTVT.

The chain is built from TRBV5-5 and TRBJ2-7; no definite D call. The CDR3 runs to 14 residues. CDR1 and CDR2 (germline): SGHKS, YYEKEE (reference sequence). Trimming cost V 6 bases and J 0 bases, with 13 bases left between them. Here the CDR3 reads CASTPSWSSYEQYF. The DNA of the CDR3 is TGTGCCAGCACCCCCAGCTGGAGCTCCTACGAGCAGTACTTC.

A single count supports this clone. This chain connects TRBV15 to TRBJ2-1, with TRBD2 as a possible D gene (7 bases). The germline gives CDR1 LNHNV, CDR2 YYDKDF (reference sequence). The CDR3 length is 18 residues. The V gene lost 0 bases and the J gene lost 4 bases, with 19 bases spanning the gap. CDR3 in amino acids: CATSREGWRAGTYNEQFF. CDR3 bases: TGTGCCACCAGCAGAGAAGGTTGGAGAGCGGGGACATACAATGAGCAGTTCTTC.